What follows are 17 T cell receptor beta chains derived from one specimen sequenced in a study of blood T cell repertoires in COVID-19 (TCRdb year 2020). The method behind the library was the immunoSEQ multiplex PCR assay. Sourced from immuneACCESS, this table was stored by TCRdb with only in-frame sequences that have V and J called. A share of the clones is absent; for the studies checked, an unresolved V gene accounts for under half, and the remainder has no known explanation. Counted in this sample were over 70,000 clones; roughly four fifths of them appeared once. The ten most abundant clones make up about 3.8% of the sample. The source material was peripheral blood. Source of these receptors: a woman aged 55-69 years with acute or convalescent COVID-19.

CDR3 in DNA: TGTGCCAGCAGCCAAGAGAGGAATCAGCCCCAGCATTTT. As protein: CASSQERNQPQHF. The chain uses TRBV3-1 (or the pseudogene TRBV3-2) and TRBJ1-5; D uncertain. The CDR3 is 13 residues long. With 0 bases removed from V and 4 bases from J, the gap between germline ends came to 4 bases. Looked up from germline, CDR1 is LGHDT and CDR2 is YNNKEL (reference sequence).

This clone turned up a few times. This sample also contains other DNA sequences that code for the same CDR3. This chain links TRBV10-1 with TRBJ1-1; 7 bases align to TRBD1. This CDR3 contains 13 residues. V lost 6 bases, J lost 2 bases, and 3 bases stayed unmatched. Germline V CDR1 and CDR2: WNHNN, SYGVQD (reference sequence). CDR3 DNA: TGCGCCAGCAGCGGGGACAGAAACACTGAAGCTTTCTTT. This sequence encodes CASSGDRNTEAFF.

The chain couples TRBV28 to TRBJ2-3, with D maybe TRBD1 (5 bases). Deletions cut 8 bases from V and 6 bases from J, with 18 bases between. Per germline, CDR1 MDHEN and CDR2 SYDVKM. The CDR3 has 14 amino acids. As DNA, the CDR3 is TGTGCCAGCCTGATAAGGGGCGGTAGGGATACGCAGTATTTT. Encoded protein: CASLIRGGRDTQYF.

With respect to this clone: Other DNA sequences in the sample encode the same CDR3. The V gene is TRBV11-2, the J gene TRBJ1-3; D is uncertain. Trimming cost V 2 bases and J 0 bases, with 5 bases left between them. The germline CDR1 and CDR2 sequences are SGHAT and FQNNGV. There are 14 residues in the CDR3. This CDR3 is CASSLSISGNTIYF. In DNA form, the CDR3 reads TGTGCCAGCAGCTTATCTATCTCTGGAAACACCATATATTTT.

V gene TRBV20-1 combines with J gene TRBJ2-1; 10 bases match TRBD2. From germline, CDR1 is DFQATT and CDR2 SNEGSKA (reference sequence). V shed 3 bases and J 3 bases; nucleotides not matched to a gene: 8. The CDR3 is made up of 16 amino acids. CDR3: CSASSLAGAYYNEQFF. The CDR3 DNA follows: TGCAGTGCTAGTTCCCTAGCGGGAGCTTACTACAATGAGCAGTTCTTC.

CDR3 nucleotide sequence: TGCAGCTCAGGACTAGCGGGATGGGGTCGAGATACGCAGTATTTT. Amino acids: CSSGLAGWGRDTQYF. The chain links TRBV29-1 to TRBJ2-3, with 12 bases that match TRBD2. The CDR3 is made up of 15 amino acids. Germline V lookup: CDR1 SQVTM, CDR2 ANQGSEA. V trimming: 8 bases; J trimming: 5 bases; junction bases outside the gene matches: 11.

The CDR3 loop reads CASSQPTVNTGELFF. The CDR3 nucleotides are TGCGCCAGCAGTCAGCCAACAGTGAACACCGGGGAGCTGTTTTTT. J is TRBJ2-2 and V is TRBV23-1; D gene unclear. TRBV23-1 is recorded as an ORF, its role being uncertain. The CDR3 loop spans 15 amino acids. V dropped 3 bases and J dropped 1 base, with 9 bases sitting between them.

The chain uses TRBV3-1 (or the pseudogene TRBV3-2) and TRBJ2-1, with D possibly being TRBD1 (5 bases). Germline-derived CDR1 and CDR2 are LGHDT and YNNKEL (reference sequence). Trimming cost V 3 bases and J 3 bases, with 9 bases left between them. The CDR3 covers 14 residues. The CDR3 is CASSQGLLYNEQFF. The CDR3 nucleotides are TGTGCCAGCAGCCAGGGGCTACTCTACAATGAGCAGTTCTTC.

V and J are TRBV5-1 and TRBJ2-5; TRBD2 matches at 11 bases. The V segment lost 0 bases and the J segment 4 bases; nucleotides outside the gene matches: 2. CDR1 is SGHRS and CDR2 is YFSETQ in the germline V gene. This CDR3 is built from 15 residues. The CDR3 reads CASSLEGLAGETQYF. In nucleotides, the CDR3 is TGCGCCAGCAGCTTGGAAGGACTAGCGGGAGAGACCCAGTACTTC. Filled out from reference TRBV5-1 and TRBJ2-5, the complete variable domain reads KAGVTQTPRYLIKTRGQQVTLSCSPISGHRSVSWYQQTPGQGLQFLFEYFSETQRNKGNFPGRFSGRQFSNSRSEMNVSTLELGDSALYLCASSLEGLAGETQYFGPGTRLLVL.

This clone was detected only once. This rearrangement joins TRBV7-9 to TRBJ2-1; D is unclear. This CDR3 spans 14 amino acids. Between the trimmed V and J ends, which lost 1 base and 2 bases, there was a span of 6 bases. From germline, CDR1 is SEHNR and CDR2 FQNEAQ (reference sequence). The DNA of the CDR3 is TGTGCCAGCAGCTTAGATACAGCCTACAATGAGCAGTTCTTC. Residues: CASSLDTAYNEQFF.

The chain employs TRBV18 and TRBJ1-1; D is unresolved. Germline CDR1 is KGHSH and CDR2 is LQKENI. V gave up 2 bases and J gave up 7 bases, with 17 bases separating them. This CDR3 contains 15 residues. The CDR3, as DNA: TGTGCCAGCTCACCAATTATAAGACACTTAGATGAAGCTTTCTTT. Translated: CASSPIIRHLDEAFF.

The J gene is TRBJ2-2, the V gene TRBV7-3, with no clear D. CDR1 is SGHTA, CDR2 FQGTGA, per germline. V gave up 4 bases and J gave up 7 bases, with 13 bases separating them. The CDR3 is 14 amino acids. The CDR3 sequence: CASSSGQIGGELFF. In nucleotides, the CDR3 is TGTGCCAGCAGCTCTGGGCAAATAGGCGGGGAGCTGTTTTTT. Full variable domain (missing parts from reference TRBV7-3 and TRBJ2-2): GAGVSQTPSNKVTEKGKYVELRCDPISGHTALYWYRQSLGQGPEFLIYFQGTGAADDSGLPNDRFFAVRPEGSVSTLKIQRTERGDSAVYLCASSSGQIGGELFFGEGSRLTVL.

This chain uses TRBV10-3 with TRBJ2-1, with D unclear. This CDR3 comprises 15 residues. Germline lookup yields CDR1 ENHRY and CDR2 SYGVKD. Trimming took 4 bases from V and 4 from J, leaving 14 bases between them. DNA for the CDR3: TGTGCCATCAGTGGCGTCCCATTAATGTACAATGAGCAGTTCTTC. Translating it yields CAISGVPLMYNEQFF.

V usage is TRBV19 and J usage is TRBJ1-1, with D hard to call. V dropped 11 bases and J dropped 1 base, with 11 bases sitting between them. This CDR3 is built from 12 residues. Per germline, CDR1 LNHDA and CDR2 SQIVND (reference sequence). The CDR3 spells CAAGVRNTEAFF. The CDR3 DNA sequence: TGTGCCGCCGGGGTTAGGAACACTGAAGCTTTCTTT. Full variable domain (missing parts from reference TRBV19 and TRBJ1-1): DGGITQSPKYLFRKEGQNVTLSCEQNLNHDAMYWYRQDPGQGLRLIYYSQIVNDFQKGDIAEGYSVSREKKESFPLTVTSAQKNPTAFYLCAAGVRNTEAFFGQGTRLTVV.

This chain uses TRBV9 with TRBJ2-5; a possible D gene is TRBD2 (5 bases). Germline CDR1 reads SGDLS; CDR2 reads YYNGEE. This CDR3 is 14 amino acids long. V was trimmed by 4 bases and J by 8 bases, leaving 18 bases between them. The CDR3 sequence: CASSPPGSISTQYF. The CDR3 bases are TGTGCCAGCAGCCCCCCGGGGTCCATATCAACCCAGTACTTC.

The rearrangement uses TRBV6-5 and TRBJ1-1; a possible D gene is TRBD1 (5 bases). Germline lookup yields CDR1 MNHEY and CDR2 SVGAGI. CDR3 length: 12 amino acids. With 10 bases removed from V and 5 bases from J, the gap between germline ends came to 14 bases. The CDR3 protein is CAMGGYSTEAFF. The CDR3 coding sequence is TGTGCCATGGGGGGGTACAGTACTGAAGCTTTCTTT.

This clone was counted between two and nine times. V and J are TRBV7-2 and TRBJ2-1; D possibly corresponds to TRBD2 (5 bases). Trimming left V 5 bases short and J 7 bases short, with 18 bases between. The CDR3 is 15 amino acids. Germline V gene data show CDR1 as SGHTA and CDR2 as FQGNSA. The CDR3 nucleotides are TGTGCCAGCAGCAATAGAGGGCCGATTAGGAATGAGCAGTTCTTC. This translates into CASSNRGPIRNEQFF.